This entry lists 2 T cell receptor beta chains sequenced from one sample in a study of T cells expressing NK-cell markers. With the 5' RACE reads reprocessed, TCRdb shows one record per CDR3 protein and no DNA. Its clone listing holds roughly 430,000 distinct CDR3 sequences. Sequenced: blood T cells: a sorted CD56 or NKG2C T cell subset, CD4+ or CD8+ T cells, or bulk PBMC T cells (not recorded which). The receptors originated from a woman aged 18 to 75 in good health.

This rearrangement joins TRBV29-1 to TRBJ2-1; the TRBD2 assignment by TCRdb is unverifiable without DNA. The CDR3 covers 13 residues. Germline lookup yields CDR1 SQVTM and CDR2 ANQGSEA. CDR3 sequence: CSVEDGGSTRGFF.

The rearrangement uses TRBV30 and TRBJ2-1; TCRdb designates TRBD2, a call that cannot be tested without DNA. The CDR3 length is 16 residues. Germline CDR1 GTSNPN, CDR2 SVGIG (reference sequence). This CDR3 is CAWSFVAGGSMSEQFF.